The source of this TCR beta chain is a study of cytomegalovirus exposure and HLA in healthy donors. It was with 60 Vbeta and 13 Jbeta primers that the PCR ran. This table comes from immunoSEQ multiplex PCR, and its TCRdb copy is limited to in-frame clones, with some not included. The sample lists fewer than 150,000 clones; around 82% were seen once. The clonotype comes from a man in his fifties in good health and CMV-seronegative. Input material: PBMCs.

CDR3 residues: CASSPTVKQPQHF. CDR3 in DNA: TGTGCCAGCAGTCCGACAGTGAAACAGCCCCAGCATTTT. The rearrangement links TRBV27 to TRBJ1-5; a possible D gene is TRBD1 (5 bases). Looked up from germline, CDR1 is MNHEY and CDR2 is SMNVEV (reference sequence). The V gene lost 5 bases and the J gene lost 7 bases, with 12 bases spanning the gap. This CDR3 contains 13 residues.